The 23 T cell receptor beta chains listed next were all sequenced from one sample in a study of OX40 agonist ivuxolimab in advanced cancers. Generated by immunoSEQ multiplex PCR, the TCRdb table keeps only in-frame clones and is missing some. Found here are around 36,000 clones, more than 75% of them singletons; the top ten hold around 17%. Source: CD4+ or CD8+ T cells sorted from blood, taken in a trial of the OX40 agonist ivuxolimab. Receptors were obtained from an adult with an advanced solid tumor such as melanoma, head and neck, liver or kidney cancer.

CDR3 nucleotides: TGTGCCAGCAGCCCGAATGTCGGGGCGGGTGGGTTCTTC. Amino acid sequence: CASSPNVGAGGFF. The chain uses TRBV7-2 and TRBJ2-1; TRBD1 or TRBD2 may be the D gene (5 bases each). V gave up 5 bases and J gave up 15 bases, with 20 bases separating them. Germline V gives CDR1 SGHTA, CDR2 FQGNSA. This CDR3 region has 13 residues.

This sequence joins TRBV9 and TRBJ2-7; the D gene is possibly TRBD2 (5 bases). V gave up 0 bases and J gave up 2 bases, with 9 bases separating them. The CDR3 length is 14 residues. Germline V gene lookup returns CDR1 SGDLS and CDR2 YYNGEE. CDR3 in amino acids: CASSVAEGPYEQYF. In DNA, the CDR3 is TGTGCCAGCAGCGTAGCTGAGGGTCCCTACGAGCAGTACTTC.

The gene calls are TRBV7-6 and TRBJ1-5, with TRBD1 as a possible D gene (5 bases). Germline V gene data show CDR1 as SGHVS and CDR2 as FNYEAQ. The V and J ends lost 0 bases and 1 base respectively, with 10 bases between them. The CDR3 has 16 amino acids. CDR3 residues: CASSLAPGRSNQPQHF. The CDR3 coding sequence is TGTGCCAGCAGCTTAGCCCCGGGGCGAAGCAATCAGCCCCAGCATTTT.

The chain links TRBV2 to TRBJ2-4, with TRBD2 matching over 10 bases. With V trimmed by 9 bases and J by 3 bases, 8 bases remained unmatched. The CDR3 length is 15 residues. CDR1 is SNHLY, CDR2 FYNNEI, per germline. The DNA of the CDR3 is TGTGCCAGTGGAACTAGCGGGGTAGTCAAAAACATTCAGTACTTC. Translating gives CASGTSGVVKNIQYF.

The V call is TRBV6-5, the J call TRBJ1-1; D remains unclear. The CDR3 sequence is 13 residues long. Trimming took 7 bases from V and 0 from J, leaving 9 bases between them. Germline-derived CDR1 and CDR2 are MNHEY and SVGAGI. CDR3 nucleotide sequence: TGTGCCAGCAAGGTCAGCATGAACACTGAAGCTTTCTTT. Its translation: CASKVSMNTEAFF.

This chain joins TRBV29-1 and TRBJ1-2; tentative D call: TRBD1 (5 bases). Germline CDR1 SQVTM, CDR2 ANQGSEA. CDR3 length: 13 residues. V shed 2 bases and J shed 4 bases, with 11 bases lying between them. CDR3 DNA: TGCAGCGTTGAATTTGGGGACCGCTATGGCTACACCTTC. Its protein product is CSVEFGDRYGYTF.

This chain joins TRBV4-1 and TRBJ1-3; no definite D call. The V end lost 0 bases, the J end lost 4 bases, and 1 base lay between the germline ends. The germline CDR1 and CDR2 sequences are MGHRA and YSYEKL. The CDR3 is 12 residues long. The DNA of the CDR3 is TGCGCCAGCAGCCAAGACGGAAACACCATATATTTT. Amino acids: CASSQDGNTIYF.

V and J are TRBV30 and TRBJ2-3; D is uncertain. The CDR3 runs 12 residues. Germline CDR1 GTSNPN, CDR2 SVGIG (reference sequence). Trimming removed 2 bases from V and 2 bases from J, with 5 bases in between. The CDR3 spells CAWSTSTDTQYF. The DNA for the CDR3 is TGTGCCTGGAGTACCTCCACAGATACGCAGTATTTT.

This rearrangement joins TRBV19 to TRBJ1-4; 9 nucleotides match TRBD1. V shed 5 bases and J 5 bases; nucleotides not matched to a gene: 6. The CDR3 consists of 15 residues. Germline V gene data show CDR1 as LNHDA and CDR2 as SQIVND (reference sequence). The CDR3 reads CASSHRDRVNEKLFF. The CDR3 DNA reads as TGTGCCAGTAGTCATCGGGACAGGGTAAATGAAAAACTGTTTTTT.

This chain uses TRBV6-5 with TRBJ2-3; TRBD2 agrees at 7 bases. V lost 6 bases, J lost 0 bases, and 6 bases stayed unmatched. The CDR3 runs 15 residues. Germline CDR1 MNHEY, CDR2 SVGAGI. CDR3 bases: TGTGCCAGCAGCCCAGCGGGGTCTAGCACAGATACGCAGTATTTT. This gives the protein CASSPAGSSTDTQYF.

This clone was counted between two and nine times. The chain recombines TRBV30 with TRBJ1-1; the D is unclear. V lost 7 bases and J 4 bases, leaving 13 bases between the germline ends. Looked up from germline, CDR1 is GTSNPN and CDR2 is SVGIG (reference sequence). The CDR3 spans 12 residues. This chain's CDR3 is CAFLGSGTEAFF. CDR3 coding DNA: TGTGCCTTCCTCGGCTCAGGCACTGAAGCTTTCTTT.

The chain is built from TRBV15 and TRBJ2-7; a possible D gene is TRBD2 (6 bases). Deletions cut 6 bases from V and 6 bases from J, with 15 bases between. Germline loops: CDR1 LNHNV, CDR2 YYDKDF (reference sequence). The CDR3 spans 13 residues. The CDR3 region is CATREGSWPEQYF. For the CDR3, the DNA is TGTGCCACCAGGGAGGGGAGCTGGCCCGAGCAGTACTTC.

The genes are TRBV5-1 and TRBJ2-1, with 10 positions matching TRBD1. Germline V CDR1 and CDR2: SGHRS, YFSETQ. This CDR3 has 15 residues. The J segment lost 9 bases and the V segment lost 5 bases, leaving 11 bases of the junction unmatched. CDR3 loop: CASRDGQGVSGEQFF. CDR3 bases: TGCGCCAGCAGGGACGGACAGGGGGTTAGTGGTGAGCAGTTCTTC.

The V and J genes are TRBV2 and TRBJ2-7; 9 positions agree with TRBD1. V gave up 0 bases and J gave up 2 bases; unmatched junction bases: 8. The CDR3 has 17 amino acids. CDR1 and CDR2 from the germline V gene are SNHLY and FYNNEI. The CDR3 coding sequence is TGTGCCAGCAGTGAAGCGCTTTCGGGACAGGGTACCTACGAGCAGTACTTC. This codes for CASSEALSGQGTYEQYF.

V usage is TRBV19 and J usage is TRBJ2-7; 11 bases are shared with TRBD2. The germline CDR1 and CDR2 sequences are LNHDA and SQIVND (reference sequence). V lost 1 base, J lost 2 bases, and 1 base stayed unmatched. CDR3 length equals 15 residues. The CDR3 protein is CASSIVAGGTYEQYF. The CDR3, as DNA: TGTGCCAGTAGTATAGTAGCGGGGGGGACCTACGAGCAGTACTTC. Looking up the rest from reference TRBV19 and TRBJ2-7 gives the full variable domain: DGGITQSPKYLFRKEGQNVTLSCEQNLNHDAMYWYRQDPGQGLRLIYYSQIVNDFQKGDIAEGYSVSREKKESFPLTVTSAQKNPTAFYLCASSIVAGGTYEQYFGPGTRLTVT.

The J gene is TRBJ2-7, the V gene TRBV30; a weak D match, TRBD2 (5 bases). V lost 0 bases and J lost 5, with 8 bases in between. The germline V gene has CDR1 GTSNPN and CDR2 SVGIG (reference sequence). The CDR3 has 12 residues. The CDR3 here is CAWSVLGDEQYF. Written as DNA, the CDR3 is TGTGCCTGGAGTGTCCTCGGGGACGAGCAGTACTTC.

V is TRBV5-4 and J is TRBJ2-7; 9 positions agree with TRBD1. The CDR3 contains 14 residues. Germline V gene sequence: CDR1 SGHNT, CDR2 YYREEE (reference sequence). Germline trimming cut 3 bases from V and 1 base from J; bases unmatched to any gene: 2. CDR3 nucleotide sequence: TGTGCCAGCAGCTCGGACAGGGGATCCTACGAGCAGTACTTC. Amino acids: CASSSDRGSYEQYF.

The chain joins TRBV6-1 to TRBJ1-2; D is unresolved. V was trimmed by 3 bases and J by 8 bases, leaving 13 bases between them. The CDR3 runs to 13 residues. Germline V gene sequence: CDR1 MNHNS, CDR2 SASEGT. This CDR3 reads CASSEGTAQGYTF. The CDR3 DNA follows: TGTGCCAGCAGTGAGGGAACGGCTCAGGGCTACACCTTC.

This clone has just a few counts. The V call is TRBV6-5, the J call TRBJ2-7, with D possibly TRBD2 on 6 matching bases. V was clipped by 6 bases and J by 6 bases, with 12 bases between them. The CDR3 has 12 amino acids. Per the germline V gene, CDR1 is MNHEY and CDR2 is SVGAGI. The CDR3 sequence is CASSWDSGEQYF. CDR3 DNA: TGTGCCAGCAGCTGGGACTCTGGCGAGCAGTACTTC.

The chain is built from TRBV10-3 and TRBJ2-7; D perhaps matches TRBD2 (7 bases). Trimming took 6 bases from V and 5 from J, leaving 17 bases between them. The CDR3 spans 14 residues. Germline-derived CDR1 and CDR2 are ENHRY and SYGVKD. The CDR3 DNA reads TGTGCCATCAGCCCAAGTGAGGGGGGGAACGAGCAGTACTTC. Amino acid sequence: CAISPSEGGNEQYF.

V is TRBV15 and J is TRBJ1-1; 7 nucleotides align to TRBD1. Germline loops: CDR1 LNHNV, CDR2 YYDKDF (reference sequence). V shed 3 bases and J 1 base; nucleotides not matched to a gene: 5. CDR3 length: 15 residues. The CDR3 loop is CATSRYRTGNTEAFF. CDR3 nucleotide sequence: TGTGCCACCAGCAGGTATCGGACAGGGAACACTGAAGCTTTCTTT.

Here the CDR3 DNA reads TGCGCCAGCAGCCAAGCAATAAAAGGGACAGAAGCTTTCTTT. This gives the protein CASSQAIKGTEAFF. V and J are TRBV4-1 and TRBJ1-1; perhaps TRBD1 as D (6 bases). Per the germline V gene, CDR1 is MGHRA and CDR2 is YSYEKL. The CDR3 extends over 14 amino acids. Between the trimmed V and J ends, which lost 1 base and 8 bases, there was a span of 14 bases.

The chain couples TRBV30 to TRBJ1-5; no definite D call. Germline V gives CDR1 GTSNPN, CDR2 SVGIG (reference sequence). V dropped 0 bases and J dropped 5 bases, with 20 bases sitting between them. The CDR3 consists of 17 residues. CDR3 DNA sequence: TGTGCCTGGAGTGTAGGCCCCGACGGTGGAGTCTATCAGCCCCAGCATTTT. It specifies CAWSVGPDGGVYQPQHF. Full variable domain (remainder filled in from reference TRBV30 and TRBJ1-5): SQTIHQWPATLVQPVGSPLSLECTVEGTSNPNLYWYRQAAGRGLQLLFYSVGIGQISSEVPQNLSASRPQDRQFILSSKKLLLSDSGFYLCAWSVGPDGGVYQPQHFGDGTRLSIL.